The entry that follows covers one TCR beta chain sequence. The antigen it recognizes is unknown. Per-base quality was not reported, and no clone a single base away is much larger than it. The entry originates in a study of CD8 T cells in Susac syndrome (dated by TCRdb to the late 2010s). A note on the overall study: Of the Susac syndrome patients who were sequenced, 5 or 6 had clinically active disease and eight were in clinical remission. At blood withdrawal, Susac syndrome patients were either therapy-naive, taking corticosteroids (in some cases with IVIg as well), or taking IVIg alone. Whether CD8+ T cell activation and differentiation in Susac syndrome was antigen driven was tested using repertoire sequencing. Results and caveats for the whole study, not just this receptor: The TCR sequencing and HLA analysis was acknowledged to have included a relatively small number of individuals. In patients with Susac syndrome, the CD4+ T cell repertoire showed no detectable clonal expansion.

High-throughput TCR beta sequencing profiled peripheral blood CD8+ and CD4+ T cells from healthy donors, Susac syndrome patients and multiple sclerosis patients. The Susac syndrome patients fulfilled recently defined diagnostic criteria for either definite or probable disease. CD8+ TEMRA cells were enriched by FACS, while bulk CD8+ and CD4+ T cells were purified by magnetic negative isolation. Blood was drawn into EDTA tubes, processed within 24 hours, and PBMCs were isolated by density gradient centrifugation. PBMCs intended for TCR sequencing were cryopreserved in liquid nitrogen and thawed later in a water bath at 37 degrees C. The sorted or isolated CD4+, CD8+ and CD8+ TEMRA cells reached a purity of at least 90%. RNA was extracted using the RNeasy kit, and about 0.5 to 1 ug of the RNA was reverse transcribed with random hexamers. TCR beta CDR3 regions were amplified with the immunoSEQ multiplex PCR assay covering 54 Vbeta and 13 Jbeta segments. To correct PCR amplification bias, a synthetic template baseline was used for both primer optimization and computational correction. Turning to the authors' computational methods: Reads were assigned to V, D and J genes according to IMGT and analyzed in immunoSEQ Analyzer, with only productive sequences retained. Clonality was calculated as one minus the Shannon entropy normalized by log2 of the number of productive unique sequences. Public and private clones were assessed among the 100 most prevalent clones of each patient and control. Clones were defined as Susac-specific when absent from the healthy and MS cohorts, from approximately 1,100 published viral clones and from other ImmuneACCESS disease sequences. Through fastp at Q25 and MiXCR, TCRdb rebuilt clones from the public reads, retaining in-frame beta chains. Rows with one shared CDR3 protein collapse into an entry with the most common genes and DNA. V and J calls and clone size were set by TCRdb, not the authors. In this sample the table shows approximately 190,000 distinct CDR3 sequences, 90% to 97% of which occur a single time. 0.098% of the sample goes to the ten largest clones.

The germline ends are 17 bases apart after V is trimmed by 7 bases and J by 5 bases. As encoded in the germline V gene, CDR1 is SNHLY while CDR2 is FYNNEI. The CDR3 runs 14 amino acids, cysteine and phenylalanine included. Of the read, only the CDR3 DNA is kept; its 42 bases are in frame from base 1. The sequence was obtained from a human donor with Susac syndrome. The specimen was CD4+ T cells from PBMCs. The chain is encoded by TRBV2 joined to TRBJ1-1, with the D segment identity uncertain. The CDR3: CASTLESRGTEAFF. The DNA sequence is TGTGCCAGCACCCTTGAAAGCCGCGGGACTGAAGCTTTCTTT.